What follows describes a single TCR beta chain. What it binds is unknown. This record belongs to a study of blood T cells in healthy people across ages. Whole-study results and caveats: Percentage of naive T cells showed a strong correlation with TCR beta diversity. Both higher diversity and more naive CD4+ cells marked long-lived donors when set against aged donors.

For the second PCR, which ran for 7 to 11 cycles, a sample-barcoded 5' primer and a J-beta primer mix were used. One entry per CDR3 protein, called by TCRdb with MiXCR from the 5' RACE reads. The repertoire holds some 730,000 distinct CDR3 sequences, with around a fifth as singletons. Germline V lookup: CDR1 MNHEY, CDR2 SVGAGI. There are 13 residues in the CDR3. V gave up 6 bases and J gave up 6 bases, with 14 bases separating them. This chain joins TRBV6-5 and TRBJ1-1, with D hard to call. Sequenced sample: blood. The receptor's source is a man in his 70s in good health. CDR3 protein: CASRDLGRAEAFF. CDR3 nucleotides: TGTGCCAGCAGGGACCTCGGACGGGCTGAAGCTTTCTTT.